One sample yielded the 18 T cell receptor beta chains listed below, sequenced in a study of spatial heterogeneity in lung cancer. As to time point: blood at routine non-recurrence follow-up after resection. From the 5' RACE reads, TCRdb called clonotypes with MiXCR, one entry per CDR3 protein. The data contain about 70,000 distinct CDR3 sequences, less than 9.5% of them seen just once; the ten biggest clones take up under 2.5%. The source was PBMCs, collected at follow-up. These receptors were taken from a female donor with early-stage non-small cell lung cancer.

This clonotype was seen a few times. In nucleotides, the CDR3 is TGCGCCAGCAGCATGGGGGGGGCTAACTATGGCTACACCTTC. Its translation: CASSMGGANYGYTF. The chain combines TRBV4-1 with TRBJ1-2; weak D call: TRBD1 (5 bases). With 5 bases removed from V and 0 bases from J, the gap between germline ends came to 10 bases. CDR3 size: 14 residues. CDR1 is MGHRA and CDR2 is YSYEKL in the germline V gene.

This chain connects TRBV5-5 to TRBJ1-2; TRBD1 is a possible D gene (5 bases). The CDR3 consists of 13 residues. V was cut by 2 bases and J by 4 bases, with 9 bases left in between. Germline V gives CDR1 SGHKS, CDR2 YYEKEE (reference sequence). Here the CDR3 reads CASSFSGGYGYTF. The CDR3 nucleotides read TGTGCCAGCAGCTTTTCGGGGGGCTATGGCTACACCTTC.

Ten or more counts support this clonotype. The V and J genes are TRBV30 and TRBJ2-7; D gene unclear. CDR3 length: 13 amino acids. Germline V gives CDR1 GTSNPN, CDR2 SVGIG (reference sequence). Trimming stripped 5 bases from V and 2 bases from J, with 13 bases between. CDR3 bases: TGTGCCTGGGTGGACCGCCCCACCTACGAGCAGTACTTC. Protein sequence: CAWVDRPTYEQYF.

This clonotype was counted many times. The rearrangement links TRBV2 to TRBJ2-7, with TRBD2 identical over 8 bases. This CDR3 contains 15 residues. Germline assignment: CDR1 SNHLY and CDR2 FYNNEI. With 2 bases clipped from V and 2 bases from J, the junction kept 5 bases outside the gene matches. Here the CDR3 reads CASSETSGGPYEQYF. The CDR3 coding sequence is TGTGCCAGCAGTGAAACTAGCGGAGGCCCCTACGAGCAGTACTTC.

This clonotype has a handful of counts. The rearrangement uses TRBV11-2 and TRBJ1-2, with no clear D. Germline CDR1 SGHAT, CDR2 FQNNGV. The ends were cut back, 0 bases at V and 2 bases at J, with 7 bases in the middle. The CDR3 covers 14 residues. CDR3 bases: TGTGCCAGCAGCTTAGATATCCCAAACTATGGCTACACCTTC. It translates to CASSLDIPNYGYTF.

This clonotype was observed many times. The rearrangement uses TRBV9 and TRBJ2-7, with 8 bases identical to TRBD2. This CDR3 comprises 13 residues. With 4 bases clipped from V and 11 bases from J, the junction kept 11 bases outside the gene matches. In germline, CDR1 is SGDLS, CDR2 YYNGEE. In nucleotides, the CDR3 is TGTGCCAGCAGCCCGCTGCAAGCGGGAGCGAAGTACTTC. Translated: CASSPLQAGAKYF.

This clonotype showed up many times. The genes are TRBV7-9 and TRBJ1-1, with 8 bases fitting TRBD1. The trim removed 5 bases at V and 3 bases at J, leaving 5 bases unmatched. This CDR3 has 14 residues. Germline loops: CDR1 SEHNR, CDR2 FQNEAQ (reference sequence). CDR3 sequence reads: CASSRTTGDTEAFF. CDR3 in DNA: TGTGCCAGCAGCCGAACGACAGGGGACACTGAAGCTTTCTTT.

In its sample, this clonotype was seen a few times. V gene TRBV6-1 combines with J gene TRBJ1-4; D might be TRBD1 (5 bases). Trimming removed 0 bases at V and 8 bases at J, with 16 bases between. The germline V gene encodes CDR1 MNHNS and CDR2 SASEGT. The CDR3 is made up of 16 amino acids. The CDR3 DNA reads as TGTGCCAGCAGTGAAGCGCGAGCGGGGAACAGGGAAAAACTGTTTTTT. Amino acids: CASSEARAGNREKLFF.

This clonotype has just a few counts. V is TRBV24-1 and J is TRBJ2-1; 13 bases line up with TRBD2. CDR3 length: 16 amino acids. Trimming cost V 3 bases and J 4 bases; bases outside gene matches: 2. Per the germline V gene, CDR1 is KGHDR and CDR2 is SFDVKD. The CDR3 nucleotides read TGTGCCACCAGTGATCCGGGACTAGCGGGATACAATGAGCAGTTCTTC. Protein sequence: CATSDPGLAGYNEQFF.

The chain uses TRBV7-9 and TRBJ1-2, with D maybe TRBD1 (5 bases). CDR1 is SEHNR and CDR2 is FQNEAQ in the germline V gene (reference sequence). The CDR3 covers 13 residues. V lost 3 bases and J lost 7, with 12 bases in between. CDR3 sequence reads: CASSFIPRVGYTF. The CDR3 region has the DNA TGTGCCAGCAGCTTCATTCCCAGGGTTGGCTACACCTTC.

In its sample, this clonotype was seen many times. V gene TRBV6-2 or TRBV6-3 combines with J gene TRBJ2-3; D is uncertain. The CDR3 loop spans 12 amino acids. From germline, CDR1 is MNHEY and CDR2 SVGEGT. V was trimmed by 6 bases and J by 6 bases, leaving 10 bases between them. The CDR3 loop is CASSSTGDTQYF. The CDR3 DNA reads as TGTGCCAGCAGCTCGACTGGGGATACGCAGTATTTT.

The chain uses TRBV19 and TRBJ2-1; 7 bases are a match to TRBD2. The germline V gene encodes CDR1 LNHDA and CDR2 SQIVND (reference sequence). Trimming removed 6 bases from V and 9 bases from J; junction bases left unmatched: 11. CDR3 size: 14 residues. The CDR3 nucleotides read TGTGCCAGTAGCCCAGCGGGGATATTGGGTGAGCAGTTCTTC. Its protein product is CASSPAGILGEQFF.

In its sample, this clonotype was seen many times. The CDR3 spells CASSSPLTGSYEQYF. The CDR3 region has the DNA TGTGCCAGCAGTTCTCCCTTGACGGGTTCCTACGAGCAGTACTTC. The rearrangement joins TRBV28 to TRBJ2-7, with no clear D. Trimming stripped 4 bases from V and 1 base from J, with 14 bases between. The germline V gene encodes CDR1 MDHEN and CDR2 SYDVKM. The CDR3 is made up of 15 amino acids. Combining the CDR3 with reference TRBV28 and TRBJ2-7 gives the whole variable domain DVKVTQSSRYLVKRTGEKVFLECVQDMDHENMFWYRQDPGLGLRLIYFSYDVKMKEKGDIPEGYSVSREKKERFSLILESASTNQTSMYLCASSSPLTGSYEQYFGPGTRLTVT.

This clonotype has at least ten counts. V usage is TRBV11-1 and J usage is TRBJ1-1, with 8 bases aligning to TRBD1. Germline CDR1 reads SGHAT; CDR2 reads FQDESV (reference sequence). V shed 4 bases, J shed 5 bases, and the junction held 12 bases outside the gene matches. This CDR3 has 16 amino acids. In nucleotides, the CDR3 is TGTGCCAGCAGCTATGCAGCAGGGGGCCGTATAACTGAAGCTTTCTTT. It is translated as CASSYAAGGRITEAFF. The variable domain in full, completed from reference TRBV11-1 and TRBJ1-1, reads EAEVAQSPRYKITEKSQAVAFWCDPISGHATLYWYRQILGQGPELLVQFQDESVVDDSQLPKDRFSAERLKGVDSTLKIQPAELGDSAMYLCASSYAAGGRITEAFFGQGTRLTVV.

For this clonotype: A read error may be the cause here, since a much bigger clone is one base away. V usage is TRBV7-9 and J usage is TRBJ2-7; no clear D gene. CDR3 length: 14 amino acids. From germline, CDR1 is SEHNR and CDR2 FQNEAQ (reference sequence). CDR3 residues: CVSSPTVHLYEQYF. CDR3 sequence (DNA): TGTGTCAGCAGCCCGACGGTCCACCTCTACGAGCAGTACTTC.

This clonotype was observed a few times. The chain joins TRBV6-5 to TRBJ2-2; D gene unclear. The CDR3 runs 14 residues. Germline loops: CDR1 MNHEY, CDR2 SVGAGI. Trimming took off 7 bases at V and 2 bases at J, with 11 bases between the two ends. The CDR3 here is CASKRTLNTGELFF. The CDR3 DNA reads TGTGCCAGCAAACGAACGTTAAACACCGGGGAGCTGTTTTTT.

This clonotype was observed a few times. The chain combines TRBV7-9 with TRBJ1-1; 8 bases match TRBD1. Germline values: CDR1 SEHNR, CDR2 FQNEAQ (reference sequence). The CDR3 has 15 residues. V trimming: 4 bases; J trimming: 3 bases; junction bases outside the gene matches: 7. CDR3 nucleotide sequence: TGTGCCAGCAGCTCTAGTGGGACAGGCGACACTGAAGCTTTCTTT. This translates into CASSSSGTGDTEAFF.

In DNA form, the CDR3 reads TGCGCCAGCGGGGGACTGACCTCCTACGAGCAGTACTTC. Encoded protein: CASGGLTSYEQYF. This chain connects TRBV5-1 to TRBJ2-7; tentative D call: TRBD2 (6 bases). V was pared by 7 bases and J by 0 bases, with 11 bases between. Germline values: CDR1 SGHRS, CDR2 YFSETQ. There are 13 residues in the CDR3.